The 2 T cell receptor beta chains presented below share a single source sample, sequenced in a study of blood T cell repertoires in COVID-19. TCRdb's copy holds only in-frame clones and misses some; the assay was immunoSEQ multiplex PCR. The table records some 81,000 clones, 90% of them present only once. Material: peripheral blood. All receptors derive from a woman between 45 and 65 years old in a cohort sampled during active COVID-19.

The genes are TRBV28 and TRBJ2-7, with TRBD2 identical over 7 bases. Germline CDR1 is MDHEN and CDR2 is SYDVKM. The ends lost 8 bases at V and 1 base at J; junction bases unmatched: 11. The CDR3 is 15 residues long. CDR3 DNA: TGTGCCAGCCACGGGGTGCGGGAGAGTTCCTACGAGCAGTACTTC. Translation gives CASHGVRESSYEQYF.

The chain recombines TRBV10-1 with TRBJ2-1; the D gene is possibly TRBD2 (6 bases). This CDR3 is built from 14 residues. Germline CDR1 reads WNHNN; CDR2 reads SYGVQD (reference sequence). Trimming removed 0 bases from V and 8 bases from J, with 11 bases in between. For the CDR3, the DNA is TGCGCCAGCAGTGAGTCGACGGAGGGAGATGAGCAGTTCTTC. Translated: CASSESTEGDEQFF.